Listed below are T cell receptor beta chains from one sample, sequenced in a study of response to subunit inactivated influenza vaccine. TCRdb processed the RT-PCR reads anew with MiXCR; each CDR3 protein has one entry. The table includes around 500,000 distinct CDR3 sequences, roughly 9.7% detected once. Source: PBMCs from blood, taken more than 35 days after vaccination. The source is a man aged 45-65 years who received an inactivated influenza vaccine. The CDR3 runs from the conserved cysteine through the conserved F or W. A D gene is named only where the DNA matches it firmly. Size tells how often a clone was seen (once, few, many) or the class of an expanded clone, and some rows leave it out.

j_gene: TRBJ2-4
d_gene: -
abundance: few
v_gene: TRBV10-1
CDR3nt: TGCGCCAGCAGTGAGTCACAGGAAAACATTCAGTACTTC
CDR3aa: CASSESQENIQYF

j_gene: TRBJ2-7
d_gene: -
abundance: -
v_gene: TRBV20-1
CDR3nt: TGCAGTGCTAGGGTAGGGAACTCCTACGAGCAGTACTTC
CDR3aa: CSARVGNSYEQYF

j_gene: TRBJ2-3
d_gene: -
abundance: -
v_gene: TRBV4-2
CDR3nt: TGTGCCAGCAGCCAAGATCAGGGAGGAACAGATACGCAGTATTTT
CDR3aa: CASSQDQGGTDTQYF

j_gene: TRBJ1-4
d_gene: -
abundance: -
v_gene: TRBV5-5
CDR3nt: TGTGCCAGCAGCCAAGGAATCACAACTAATGAAAAACTGTTTTTT
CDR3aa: CASSQGITTNEKLFF

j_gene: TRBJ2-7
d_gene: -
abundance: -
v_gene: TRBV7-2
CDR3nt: TGTGCCAGCAGCTATAGGGACGGCCCCTACGAGCTGTACTTC
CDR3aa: CASSYRDGPYELYF

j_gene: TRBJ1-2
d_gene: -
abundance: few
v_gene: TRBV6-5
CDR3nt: TGTGCCAGCGGAACCCAGGGTTATGGCTACACCTTC
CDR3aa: CASGTQGYGYTF

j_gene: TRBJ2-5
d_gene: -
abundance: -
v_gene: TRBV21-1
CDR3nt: TGTGCCAGCAGCAAAGGGACCTTATCGGAGACCCAGTACTTC
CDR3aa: CASSKGTLSETQYF

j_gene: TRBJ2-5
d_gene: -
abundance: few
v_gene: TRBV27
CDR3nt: TGTGCCAGCAGTTTGGGGTGGGGCGTAGAGACCCAGTACTTC
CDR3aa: CASSLGWGVETQYF

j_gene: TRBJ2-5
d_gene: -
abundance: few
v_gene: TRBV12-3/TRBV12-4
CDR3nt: TGTGCCAGCAGTCGGCCCCGACCGGGACTTCAAGAGACCCAGTACTTC
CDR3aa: CASSRPRPGLQETQYF

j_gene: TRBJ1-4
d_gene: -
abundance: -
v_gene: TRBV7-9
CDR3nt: TGTGCCAGCAGCCCTTCGGGGGCTAATGAAAAACTGTTTTTT
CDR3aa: CASSPSGANEKLFF

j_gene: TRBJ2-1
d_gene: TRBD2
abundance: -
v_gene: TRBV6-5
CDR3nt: TGTGCCAGCAGTTACTCTGCTAGCGGGGCGAGCTCCTACAATGAGCAGTTCTTC
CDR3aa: CASSYSASGASSYNEQFF

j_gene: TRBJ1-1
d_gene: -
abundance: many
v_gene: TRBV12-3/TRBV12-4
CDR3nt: TGTGCCAGCAGTACGGGACACAACACTGAAGCTTTCTTT
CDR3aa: CASSTGHNTEAFF

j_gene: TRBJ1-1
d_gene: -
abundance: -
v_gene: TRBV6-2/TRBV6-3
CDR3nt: TGTGCCAGCAGTTACCTCACGGCAGACAACACTGAAGCTTTCTTT
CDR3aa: CASSYLTADNTEAFF

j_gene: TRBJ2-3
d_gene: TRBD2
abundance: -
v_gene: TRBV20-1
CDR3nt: TGCAGTGCTAGTCCAAGTTCAGCGGGAGGTACAGATACGCAGTATTTT
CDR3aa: CSASPSSAGGTDTQYF

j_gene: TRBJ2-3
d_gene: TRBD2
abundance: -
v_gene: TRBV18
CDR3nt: TGTGCCAGCTCAAGGTTCGGCGGGGGGGCCCACAGCACAGATACGCAGTATTTT
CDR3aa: CASSRFGGGAHSTDTQYF

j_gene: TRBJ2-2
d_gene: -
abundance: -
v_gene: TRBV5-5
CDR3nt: TGTGCCAGCAGCTCAGGAGAGCTCACCGGGGAGCTGTTTTTT
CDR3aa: CASSSGELTGELFF

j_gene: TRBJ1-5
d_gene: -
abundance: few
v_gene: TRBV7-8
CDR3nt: TGTGCCAGCAGCTTAAAAGGGCTATCTGGCAATCAGCCCCAGCATTTT
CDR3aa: CASSLKGLSGNQPQHF